This TCR beta chain is from a study of OX40 agonist ivuxolimab in advanced cancers. Whole-study context: Dosing consisted of intravenous ivuxolimab at 0.01 to 10 mg/kg every 2 weeks. Patients treated during dose escalation were battling hepatocellular carcinoma, melanoma, renal cell or head and neck cancer. Findings of the study overall: CD8+ T cells showed, on average, more clonal expansion than CD4+ cells.

Assay: immunoSEQ multiplex PCR; the TCRdb copy retains only in-frame clones and omits some. The table lists 89,000 or so clones, about 86% of them singletons, with roughly 0.71% in the top ten. V was cut by 6 bases and J by 4 bases, with 19 bases left in between. Germline CDR1 is MNHEY and CDR2 is SVGAGI. The CDR3 sequence is 15 residues long. Regarding this clone: As yet, its antigen is unknown.

At baseline, cycle 4 day 1, and cycle 7 day 1, blood was sampled. The chain carries TRBV6-5 and TRBJ2-7, with a weak D call TRBD2 (7 bases). The sequencing used CD4+ or CD8+ T cells sorted from blood, collected in a trial of the OX40 agonist ivuxolimab. This TCR came from an adult with an advanced solid tumor such as melanoma, head and neck, liver or kidney cancer. The CDR3: CASRGHRGGTYEQYF. The CDR3 bases are TGTGCCAGCAGAGGCCATAGGGGGGGAACTTACGAGCAGTACTTC.